Below, 10 T cell receptor beta chains from the same sample are listed, as sequenced in a study of radiotherapy plus CTLA-4 blockade in lung cancer. Profiled with immunoSEQ multiplex PCR; TCRdb holds only in-frame clones, not every one. The data contain under 110,000 clones, around 85% of them singletons. This specimen consisted of peripheral blood, obtained from a patient treated with radiotherapy plus ipilimumab. These receptors originate from a human donor with non-small cell lung cancer that progressed on radiotherapy plus ipilimumab. Some clones in this sample may be carry-over from other donors' samples.

This clone is a singleton in its sample. The chain combines TRBV5-4 with TRBJ2-2; D is uncertain. Germline V lookup: CDR1 SGHNT, CDR2 YYREEE (reference sequence). Trimming pared 2 bases from V and 1 base from J, leaving 12 bases between. The CDR3 spans 16 residues. The CDR3 DNA is TGTGCCAGCAGCTTAGTGTATTCTGGGAACACCGGGGAGCTGTTTTTT. Its translation is CASSLVYSGNTGELFF.

The genes are TRBV19 and TRBJ2-1; 10 positions match TRBD1. The CDR3 runs to 15 residues. Germline V CDR1 and CDR2: LNHDA, SQIVND (reference sequence). V trimming: 4 bases; J trimming: 8 bases; junction bases outside the gene matches: 8. The CDR3 DNA sequence: TGTGCCAGTAGTAGAGGACAGGGGGTTCAGTATGAGCAGTTCTTC. It codes for CASSRGQGVQYEQFF.

V is TRBV6-1 and J is TRBJ1-4; D gene unclear. Germline-derived CDR1 and CDR2 are MNHNS and SASEGT. The V and J ends lost 5 bases and 0 bases respectively, with 7 bases between them. The CDR3 has 14 amino acids. The CDR3 reads CASSRAATNEKLFF. In DNA, the CDR3 is TGTGCCAGCAGTCGGGCCGCAACTAATGAAAAACTGTTTTTT.

The CDR3: CASNLDRTETQYF. In DNA form, the CDR3 reads TGTGCCAGCAACCTGGACAGGACCGAGACCCAGTACTTC. The chain carries TRBV5-4 and TRBJ2-5, with 7 bases identical to TRBD1. This CDR3 region has 13 residues. V was clipped by 6 bases and J by 5 bases; unmatched bases: 7. In germline, CDR1 is SGHNT, CDR2 YYREEE (reference sequence).

The V gene is TRBV12-5, the J gene TRBJ1-2; the D is unclear. In germline, CDR1 is LGHNT, CDR2 FRNRAP. V was trimmed by 4 bases and J by 1 base, leaving 7 bases between them. The CDR3 is made up of 13 amino acids. The DNA of the CDR3 is TGTGCTAGTGGTTCTTCAAATAACTATGGCTACACCTTC. It translates to CASGSSNNYGYTF.

The chain uses TRBV2 and TRBJ2-1; 8 bases agree with TRBD2. Germline V gene lookup returns CDR1 SNHLY and CDR2 FYNNEI. V shed 7 bases, J shed 8 bases, and the junction held 13 bases outside the gene matches. The CDR3 spans 15 residues. The CDR3 reads CASKFGGARSDEQFF. The DNA for the CDR3 is TGTGCCAGCAAGTTCGGGGGGGCCAGGTCGGATGAGCAGTTCTTC. The whole variable domain, remainder taken from reference TRBV2 and TRBJ2-1, is EPEVTQTPSHQVTQMGQEVILRCVPISNHLYFYWYRQILGQKVEFLVSFYNNEISEKSEIFDDQFSVERPDGSNFTLKIRSTKLEDSAMYFCASKFGGARSDEQFFGPGTRLTVL.

The rearrangement uses TRBV2 and TRBJ2-1; 11 nucleotides align to TRBD2. Losses at the gene ends were 1 base for V and 4 bases for J; bases not matched to a gene: 6. This CDR3 has 17 residues. The germline V gene encodes CDR1 SNHLY and CDR2 FYNNEI. The chain's CDR3 is CASSEGELAGAYNEQFF. In nucleotides, the CDR3 is TGTGCCAGCAGTGAAGGAGAACTAGCGGGGGCTTACAATGAGCAGTTCTTC.

CDR3 loop: CASSQEMPLGNTIYF. The CDR3 DNA reads as TGCGCCAGCAGCCAAGAAATGCCCCTAGGAAACACCATATATTTT. This sequence joins TRBV4-3 and TRBJ1-3; D gene uncertain. Germline V gene lookup returns CDR1 LGHNA and CDR2 YSLEER. The V gene lost 0 bases and the J gene lost 4 bases, with 10 bases spanning the gap. The CDR3 spans 15 residues.

The chain carries TRBV11-2 and TRBJ2-1; TRBD2 matches 13 bases. This CDR3 has 16 residues. Germline-derived CDR1 and CDR2 are SGHAT and FQNNGV. Germline trimming cut 5 bases from V and 4 bases from J; bases unmatched to any gene: 5. The CDR3: CASSVLAGGQYNEQFF. CDR3 sequence (DNA): TGTGCCAGCAGCGTACTAGCGGGGGGGCAATACAATGAGCAGTTCTTC.

By share of the sample, this clone is medium-sized. J is TRBJ2-2 and V is TRBV6-4; no reliable D call. The CDR3 has 13 amino acids. In germline, CDR1 is MRHNA, CDR2 SNTAGT. The germline V and J ends were trimmed by 2 bases and 2 bases, with 3 bases remaining between them. For the CDR3, the DNA is TGTGCCAGCAGTGACACAAACACCGGGGAGCTGTTTTTT. It encodes CASSDTNTGELFF.